This T cell receptor beta chain was recovered during a study of blood T cell repertoires in COVID-19. For the study at large: COVID-19 samples from acute and convalescent phases originated in the United States, Italy and Spain. PBMCs, B-cell-depleted T cells, or T cells provided the cDNA or gDNA that made up the material.

CDR1 and CDR2 (germline): SGHAT, FQNNGV. Losses at the gene ends were 1 base for V and 11 bases for J; bases not matched to a gene: 6. There are 13 residues in the CDR3. Original analysis: Amplification with reference gene primers provided the estimates of nucleated cell counts. Clones were sequenced by immunoSEQ multiplex PCR, and TCRdb holds only the in-frame ones, with some missing. The DNA gave D and trimming, while V, J and clone size come from that table. The sample contains around 68,000 clones, approximately 79% of which appear only once. The chain employs TRBV11-2 and TRBJ1-1, with 8 bases identical to TRBD1. The receptor's source is a woman aged 45-65 years with acute or convalescent COVID-19. Sequencing was done on a sample of peripheral blood. In DNA form, the CDR3 reads TGTGCCAGCAGCTTAGGTGGACAGGGTATGGCTTTCTTT. It codes for CASSLGGQGMAFF.